The 30 T cell receptor beta chains below were found in one sample sequenced in a study of cytomegalovirus exposure and HLA in healthy donors (dated by TCRdb to about 2017). Receptor libraries were prepared by the immunoSEQ multiplex PCR assay. For the multiplex PCR, a mixture combining 60 forward primers for TCR Vbeta segments and 13 reverse primers for TCR Jbeta segments was used. As stored in TCRdb, this immuneACCESS dataset retains in-frame rearrangements with V and J assigned. A fraction of the clones does not appear; measured against another copy, unresolved V genes explain less than half of the discrepancy, and the remainder lacks a known reason. The sample table lists 200,000 or so clones, 65% to 85% of them with a count of one. Less than 6% of the sample is held by the ten biggest clonotypes. Source material: PBMCs. These receptors were taken from a woman aged 25 to 39 in good health and CMV-seropositive.

V gene TRBV11-2 combines with J gene TRBJ2-2; the D is unclear. The CDR3 contains 13 residues. Looked up from germline, CDR1 is SGHAT and CDR2 is FQNNGV. Trimming removed 1 base at V and 8 bases at J, with 8 bases between. The CDR3 here is CASSLVSGGELFF. CDR3 DNA sequence: TGTGCCAGCAGCTTAGTATCCGGGGGGGAGCTGTTTTTT.

This rearrangement joins TRBV14 to TRBJ2-5; D is unclear. Trimming took 6 bases from V and 5 from J, leaving 25 bases between them. Germline CDR1 SGHDN, CDR2 FVKESK. The CDR3 is made up of 17 amino acids. The CDR3 spells CASSHPPGTLSWETQYF. CDR3 bases: TGTGCCAGCAGTCATCCTCCCGGTACCCTCTCATGGGAGACCCAGTACTTC.

The chain uses TRBV10-3 and TRBJ2-6, with D perhaps matching TRBD2 (5 bases). Germline V gives CDR1 ENHRY, CDR2 SYGVKD. CDR3 size: 16 residues. Trimming left V 4 bases short and J 4 bases short, with 14 bases between. The CDR3 protein is CAISGSRGAGANVLTF. In nucleotides, the CDR3 is TGTGCCATCAGTGGGAGCCGGGGAGCCGGGGCCAACGTCCTGACTTTC.

The gene calls are TRBV29-1 and TRBJ1-5, with 7 positions matching TRBD1. This CDR3 has 12 amino acids. Germline assignment: CDR1 SQVTM and CDR2 ANQGSEA. V lost 7 bases, J lost 4 bases, and 4 bases stayed unmatched. CDR3 coding DNA: TGCAGCGCTACAGGGGATAATCAGCCCCAGCATTTT. Translating gives CSATGDNQPQHF.

V and J are TRBV29-1 and TRBJ2-2; 7 bases agree with TRBD1. This CDR3 is 15 amino acids long. V was clipped by 1 base and J by 6 bases; unmatched bases: 8. CDR1 and CDR2 from the germline V gene are SQVTM and ANQGSEA. CDR3 coding DNA: TGCAGCGTTGAAGCCTCGACAGGGCATCCCGGGGAGCTGTTTTTT. Translating it yields CSVEASTGHPGELFF.

The rearrangement joins TRBV28 to TRBJ2-5; D not resolved. Trimming removed 7 bases from V and 11 bases from J, with 20 bases in between. The germline CDR1 and CDR2 sequences are MDHEN and SYDVKM. The CDR3 extends over 13 amino acids. CDR3 nucleotides: TGTGCCAGCACCGCACGGCCGGGTATCCCTCAGTACTTC. Its protein is CASTARPGIPQYF.

The gene calls are TRBV7-2 and TRBJ2-4; D is ambiguous. V was shortened by 1 base and J by 13 bases, with 8 bases between the two germline ends. The CDR3 consists of 11 residues. Germline V gene data show CDR1 as SGHTA and CDR2 as FQGNSA. Written as DNA, the CDR3 is TGTGCCAGCAGCTTAGGGCGGTACCAGTACTTC. Protein: CASSLGRYQYF.

The chain recombines TRBV13 with TRBJ2-3; 8 bases map to TRBD2. V lost 0 bases to trimming and J lost 3 bases; unmatched junction nucleotides: 11. The CDR3 extends over 18 amino acids. Germline V lookup: CDR1 PRHDT, CDR2 FYEKMQ (reference sequence). The CDR3 nucleotides are TGTGCCAGCAGCTTAGGCGGGGGGGTTTTGGGCTCGACAGATACGCAGTATTTT. Translation gives CASSLGGGVLGSTDTQYF.

This clone has only a few counts. The V and J genes are TRBV7-9 and TRBJ2-3, with 9 bases matching TRBD1. Germline lookup yields CDR1 SEHNR and CDR2 FQNEAQ (reference sequence). After removal of 5 bases from V and 3 bases from J, the junction contained 9 bases not matched to a gene. The CDR3 covers 16 residues. The CDR3 region has the DNA TGTGCCAGCAGCGGGGGGGACAGGGAGATAACAGATACGCAGTATTTT. This gives the protein CASSGGDREITDTQYF.

The chain combines TRBV5-1 with TRBJ1-2, with a weak D call TRBD1 (6 bases). The CDR3 sequence is 14 residues long. From germline, CDR1 is SGHRS and CDR2 YFSETQ. Trimming stripped 3 bases from V and 6 bases from J, with 15 bases between. Here the CDR3 reads CASSYDGQRNGYTF. CDR3 coding DNA: TGCGCCAGCAGCTATGATGGACAGCGTAATGGCTACACCTTC.

This clone was found once. The chain carries TRBV2 and TRBJ1-3; 7 nucleotides align to TRBD1. Germline values: CDR1 SNHLY, CDR2 FYNNEI. The V and J ends lost 11 bases and 2 bases, in that order; junction bases with no gene match: 6. The CDR3 runs 13 residues. The CDR3 spells CAVRTGAGNTIYF. In DNA, the CDR3 is TGTGCCGTACGAACAGGGGCTGGAAACACCATATATTTT.

The V gene is TRBV11-3, the J gene TRBJ2-3; TRBD2 matches 8 bases. J gave up 4 bases and V 3 bases, and 9 bases lay outside the gene matches. CDR3 length equals 16 residues. Germline V gene sequence: CDR1 SGHNT, CDR2 YENEEA. As DNA, the CDR3 is TGTGCCAGCAGCTTGTACGGGGGGGGAACAGCAGATACGCAGTATTTT. It is translated as CASSLYGGGTADTQYF.

The rearrangement links TRBV4-3 to TRBJ2-7; TRBD1 aligns across 7 bases. This CDR3 has 13 residues. From germline, CDR1 is LGHNA and CDR2 YSLEER. With 4 bases clipped from V and 6 bases from J, the junction kept 6 bases outside the gene matches. The CDR3 coding sequence is TGCGCCAGCAGCCGAGAGACAGGGCGCGAGCAGTACTTC. Amino acids: CASSRETGREQYF.

This clone was counted a few times. The V gene is TRBV9, the J gene TRBJ1-2; D is ambiguous. Trimming removed 0 bases from V and 8 bases from J, with 11 bases in between. The CDR3 runs to 13 residues. Per germline, CDR1 SGDLS and CDR2 YYNGEE. CDR3 coding DNA: TGTGCCAGCAGCGTAGTACCCGGGTTCGGCTACACCTTC. This codes for CASSVVPGFGYTF. The variable domain in full, completed from reference TRBV9 and TRBJ1-2, reads DSGVTQTPKHLITATGQRVTLRCSPRSGDLSVYWYQQSLDQGLQFLIQYYNGEERAKGNILERFSAQQFPDLHSELNLSSLELGDSALYFCASSVVPGFGYTFGSGTRLTVV.

V usage is TRBV5-1 and J usage is TRBJ2-7; 9 bases fit TRBD1. V gave up 6 bases and J gave up 4 bases; unmatched junction bases: 11. Germline V gene lookup returns CDR1 SGHRS and CDR2 YFSETQ. This CDR3 has 15 amino acids. The CDR3 nucleotides are TGCGCCAGCAACACACTCCGGGACAGGGTTTACGAGCAGTACTTC. Its protein product is CASNTLRDRVYEQYF.

This chain uses TRBV28 with TRBJ1-1; TRBD1 might be the D (6 bases). CDR1 and CDR2 from the germline V gene are MDHEN and SYDVKM. V was cut by 10 bases and J by 7 bases, with 19 bases left in between. The CDR3 is 13 residues long. The chain's CDR3 is CATFLPGANEAFF. In DNA form, the CDR3 reads TGTGCCACCTTCCTCCCAGGGGCGAATGAAGCTTTCTTT.

The chain has TRBV7-2 and TRBJ2-7; D unresolved. V dropped 0 bases and J dropped 1 base, with 4 bases sitting between them. The CDR3 is 13 amino acids. Germline CDR1 is SGHTA and CDR2 is FQGNSA. The CDR3 spells CASSLALSYEQYF. The CDR3, as DNA: TGTGCCAGCAGCTTAGCACTTTCCTACGAGCAGTACTTC. Using reference TRBV7-2 and TRBJ2-7 for the parts outside the CDR3, the full variable domain is GAGVSQSPSNKVTEKGKDVELRCDPISGHTALYWYRQSLGQGLEFLIYFQGNSAPDKSGLPSDRFSAERTGGSVSTLTIQRTQQEDSAVYLCASSLALSYEQYFGPGTRLTVT.

The genes are TRBV27 and TRBJ2-7; TRBD2 is a possible D gene (6 bases). The germline CDR1 and CDR2 sequences are MNHEY and SMNVEV (reference sequence). This CDR3 comprises 14 residues. Trimming removed 0 bases at V and 4 bases at J, with 10 bases between. The CDR3 protein is CASSLSGSGYEQYF. As DNA, the CDR3 is TGTGCCAGCAGTTTATCCGGGAGCGGATACGAGCAGTACTTC.

The chain is built from TRBV6-1 and TRBJ1-3; the match to TRBD1 covers 8 bases. The germline CDR1 and CDR2 sequences are MNHNS and SASEGT. V lost 6 bases, J lost 4 bases, and 5 bases stayed unmatched. CDR3 length equals 14 residues. This CDR3 is CASSLGTGGNTIYF. The DNA of the CDR3 is TGTGCCAGCAGCCTAGGGACAGGAGGAAACACCATATATTTT.

The rearrangement joins TRBV6-5 to TRBJ2-5; TRBD1 aligns across 7 bases. The DNA end is a closer match to TRBJ2-7, so the J assignment may be wrong. The length of the CDR3 is 15 residues. Germline CDR1 and CDR2: MNHEY and SVGAGI. DNA for the CDR3: TGTGCCAGCAGTTACTCGACAGGGACGGCCTACGAGCAGTACTTC. Encoded protein: CASSYSTGTAYEQYF.

The rearrangement links TRBV5-1 to TRBJ2-7, with TRBD2 matching over 13 bases. Trimming cost V 3 bases and J 0 bases; bases outside gene matches: 6. The germline gives CDR1 SGHRS, CDR2 YFSETQ. The CDR3 has 17 residues. The CDR3 nucleotides read TGCGCCAGCAGCTCGGGGGGACTAGCGGGGAGCTCCTACGAGCAGTACTTC. Its protein is CASSSGGLAGSSYEQYF.

This clone was found once. The CDR3 bases are TGTGCCAGCAGTTACGGGAGTACAGATACGCAGTATTTT. Encoded protein: CASSYGSTDTQYF. The chain combines TRBV6-5 with TRBJ2-3, with TRBD2 as a possible D gene (5 bases). V lost 2 bases and J lost 3, with 6 bases in between. Germline loops: CDR1 MNHEY, CDR2 SVGAGI. The CDR3 spans 13 residues.

As regards this clone: In the same sample, other DNA sequences code for this CDR3. The chain uses TRBV6-5 and TRBJ1-1; no clear D gene. The CDR3 runs to 13 residues. In germline, CDR1 is MNHEY, CDR2 SVGAGI. V was trimmed by 7 bases and J by 1 base, leaving 10 bases between them. The CDR3 reads CASTLTENTEAFF. The CDR3 DNA sequence: TGTGCCAGCACCCTGACTGAGAACACTGAAGCTTTCTTT.

This chain links TRBV7-6 with TRBJ1-2, with 9 bases identical to TRBD1. This CDR3 contains 12 residues. Germline values: CDR1 SGHVS, CDR2 FNYEAQ. Trimming at V came to 5 bases and at J to 8 bases, leaving 3 bases not matched to a gene. CDR3 sequence: CASSRQGEGYTF. The CDR3 coding sequence is TGTGCCAGCAGCAGACAGGGGGAAGGCTACACCTTC.

V gene TRBV13 combines with J gene TRBJ2-7; D possibly corresponds to TRBD1 (5 bases). Trimming left V 9 bases short and J 0 bases short, with 18 bases between. The germline V gene has CDR1 PRHDT and CDR2 FYEKMQ (reference sequence). CDR3 length: 15 residues. Here the CDR3 reads CASIHMGQNSYEQYF. In DNA form, the CDR3 reads TGTGCCAGTATACATATGGGGCAGAACTCCTACGAGCAGTACTTC.

The chain uses TRBV10-3 and TRBJ2-3, with 12 bases that match TRBD2. Germline V lookup: CDR1 ENHRY, CDR2 SYGVKD. The CDR3 sequence is 15 residues long. V trimming: 4 bases; J trimming: 7 bases; junction bases outside the gene matches: 6. The CDR3 DNA follows: TGTGCCATCAGTGCGACTAGCGGGAGTATTAATACGCAGTATTTT. As protein: CAISATSGSINTQYF.

This chain links TRBV4-2 with TRBJ1-5; the D gene is possibly TRBD1 (5 bases). This CDR3 contains 16 residues. Trimming took 0 bases from V and 2 from J, leaving 11 bases between them. Germline-derived CDR1 and CDR2 are LGHNA and YNFKEQ. The CDR3 protein is CASSQEARVGNQPQHF. The CDR3 DNA sequence: TGTGCCAGCAGCCAAGAAGCCAGGGTAGGCAATCAGCCCCAGCATTTT.

V and J are TRBV7-8 and TRBJ1-5, with D tentatively TRBD1 (6 bases). V was clipped by 4 bases and J by 0 bases, with 16 bases between them. This CDR3 has 17 amino acids. In germline, CDR1 is SGHVS, CDR2 FQNEAQ. CDR3 DNA sequence: TGTGCCAGCAGCTCCGACAGGAGTTGGTCTAGCAATCAGCCCCAGCATTTT. It specifies CASSSDRSWSSNQPQHF.

The chain links TRBV5-4 to TRBJ2-2, with D possibly TRBD2 on 6 matching bases. The V gene's germline CDR1 is SGHNT and CDR2 YYREEE (reference sequence). V lost 4 bases to trimming and J lost 5 bases, with 18 bases between them. The CDR3 runs 16 residues. CDR3 DNA: TGTGCCAGCAGCCCCGCTTTTGTGGCGGGGACCGGGGAGCTGTTTTTT. Encoded protein: CASSPAFVAGTGELFF.

The chain couples TRBV4-2 to TRBJ1-5, with D possibly matching TRBD1 (6 bases). CDR1 LGHNA and CDR2 YNFKEQ come from the germline V gene. V was pared by 3 bases and J by 4 bases, with 13 bases between. CDR3 length: 15 amino acids. In nucleotides, the CDR3 is TGTGCCAGCAGCCAGGGGGGGGCCGGGAATCAGCCCCAGCATTTT. Amino acid sequence: CASSQGGAGNQPQHF.